A single sample is the source of the 26 T cell receptor beta chains below, sequenced in a study of vaccination effects on CD4 cells after COVID-19. This table comes from immunoSEQ multiplex PCR, and its TCRdb copy is limited to in-frame clones, with some not included. The sample contains 57,000 or so clones, around 73% of which appear only once. ViraFEST used viral peptide pools to expand antigen-specific CD4+ T cells before sequencing. At the end of 10 days of culture, CD4+ T cells were isolated. Participants got two doses of BNT162b2 or mRNA-1273 vaccine. Antigens of these TCRs are unknown. The starting material was CD4+ T cells from PBMCs cultured with HCoV-229E spike peptides, obtained after COVID-19 vaccination. These receptors were taken from a human donor who received a COVID-19 vaccine.

The V call is TRBV7-3, the J call TRBJ2-1; tentatively, D is TRBD1 (6 bases). The germline CDR1 and CDR2 sequences are SGHTA and FQGTGA. Trimming left V 4 bases short and J 5 bases short, with 9 bases between. This CDR3 region has 13 residues. CDR3 sequence: CASSSWTDNEQFF. The CDR3, as DNA: TGTGCCAGCAGCTCTTGGACAGACAATGAGCAGTTCTTC.

The rearrangement uses TRBV5-1 and TRBJ2-5, with TRBD2 matching over 7 bases. V lost 0 bases, J lost 2 bases, and 7 bases stayed unmatched. Germline assignment: CDR1 SGHRS and CDR2 YFSETQ. CDR3 size: 16 residues. This chain's CDR3 is CASSLVGGRGQETQYF. CDR3 coding DNA: TGCGCCAGCAGCTTGGTCGGGGGGAGAGGACAAGAGACCCAGTACTTC. Drawing the rest from reference TRBV5-1 and TRBJ2-5, the complete variable domain is KAGVTQTPRYLIKTRGQQVTLSCSPISGHRSVSWYQQTPGQGLQFLFEYFSETQRNKGNFPGRFSGRQFSNSRSEMNVSTLELGDSALYLCASSLVGGRGQETQYFGPGTRLLVL.

The gene calls are TRBV7-8 and TRBJ1-5; D remains ambiguous. This CDR3 has 15 amino acids. The germline gives CDR1 SGHVS, CDR2 FQNEAQ. The germline V and J ends were trimmed by 0 bases and 0 bases, with 6 bases remaining between them. In DNA form, the CDR3 reads TGTGCCAGCAGCTTAGCCGGCGATAGCAATCAGCCCCAGCATTTT. Translation gives CASSLAGDSNQPQHF.

In this sample, this clone turned up a few times. The chain uses TRBV30 and TRBJ1-1, with unresolved D. CDR1 is GTSNPN, CDR2 SVGIG, per germline (reference sequence). V was clipped by 8 bases and J by 7 bases, with 17 bases between them. The CDR3 spans 12 residues. In DNA, the CDR3 is TGTGCCGCCACGAGGCTCCTCAATGAAGCTTTCTTT. Translating gives CAATRLLNEAFF. The whole variable domain, remainder taken from reference TRBV30 and TRBJ1-1, is SQTIHQWPATLVQPVGSPLSLECTVEGTSNPNLYWYRQAAGRGLQLLFYSVGIGQISSEVPQNLSASRPQDRQFILSSKKLLLSDSGFYLCAATRLLNEAFFGQGTRLTVV.

The chain couples TRBV18 to TRBJ1-6; possible D gene TRBD1, 5 bases. Germline V CDR1 and CDR2: KGHSH, LQKENI. Trimming removed 3 bases at V and 7 bases at J, with 13 bases between. The CDR3 loop spans 15 amino acids. In nucleotides, the CDR3 is TGTGCCAGCTCACCCCTCGACGGGGCAAATTCACCCCTCCACTTT. Its translation is CASSPLDGANSPLHF. Full variable domain (missing parts from reference TRBV18 and TRBJ1-6): NAGVMQNPRHLVRRRGQEARLRCSPMKGHSHVYWYRQLPEEGLKFMVYLQKENIIDESGMPKERFSAEFPKEGPSILRIQQVVRGDSAAYFCASSPLDGANSPLHFGNGTRLTVT.

CDR3 in DNA: TGTGCCAGCTCACCTACAGCTTGGGGCAATGAGCAGTTCTTC. This sequence encodes CASSPTAWGNEQFF. The rearrangement links TRBV18 to TRBJ2-1, with unresolved D. The V end was cut by 3 bases, the J end by 6 bases, with 12 bases between. Germline CDR1 reads KGHSH; CDR2 reads LQKENI. The CDR3 covers 14 residues.

CDR3 amino acids: CASSQELLAGITDTQYF. The CDR3 DNA follows: TGTGCCAGCAGCCAAGAGCTCCTAGCGGGGATTACAGATACGCAGTATTTT. The chain joins TRBV3-1 (or the pseudogene TRBV3-2) to TRBJ2-3, with 9 bases matching TRBD2. There are 17 residues in the CDR3. Germline trimming cut 0 bases from V and 3 bases from J; bases unmatched to any gene: 7. Per the germline V gene, CDR1 is LGHDT and CDR2 is YNNKEL (reference sequence).

V gene TRBV12-3 or TRBV12-4 combines with J gene TRBJ2-3; D ambiguous. The CDR3 runs 11 residues. V lost 5 bases, J lost 3 bases, and 3 bases lay in between. CDR3 loop: CASSRTDTQYF. CDR3 in DNA: TGTGCCAGCAGTAGGACAGATACGCAGTATTTT.

V gene TRBV6-5 combines with J gene TRBJ1-2; the match to TRBD1 covers 7 bases. Germline CDR1 and CDR2: MNHEY and SVGAGI. V lost 6 bases, J lost 4 bases, and 8 bases stayed unmatched. The CDR3 runs to 14 residues. The CDR3 DNA reads as TGTGCCAGCAGCTTGACAGGGACCCTCTATGGCTACACCTTC. This encodes CASSLTGTLYGYTF.

The chain joins TRBV9 to TRBJ1-3, with no clear D. From germline, CDR1 is SGDLS and CDR2 YYNGEE. Trimming took 1 base from V and 0 from J, leaving 8 bases between them. The CDR3 is made up of 15 amino acids. Written as DNA, the CDR3 is TGTGCCAGCAGCGTACAGGAGGCCTCTGGAAACACCATATATTTT. This sequence encodes CASSVQEASGNTIYF.

The chain combines TRBV30 with TRBJ1-2; 7 bases align to TRBD1. Germline V lookup: CDR1 GTSNPN, CDR2 SVGIG (reference sequence). The CDR3 sequence is 15 residues long. The trim removed 2 bases at V and 4 bases at J, leaving 10 bases unmatched. This chain's CDR3 is CAWSQRTGRSYGYTF. Here the CDR3 DNA reads TGTGCCTGGAGTCAACGGACAGGCCGCTCCTATGGCTACACCTTC.

This chain links TRBV6-1 with TRBJ2-5; D remains ambiguous. From germline, CDR1 is MNHNS and CDR2 SASEGT. Trimming left V 0 bases short and J 7 bases short, with 21 bases between. The CDR3 runs to 17 residues. CDR3 amino acids: CASSEAWHSPQGGTQYF. In DNA, the CDR3 is TGTGCCAGCAGTGAAGCATGGCACAGCCCGCAAGGCGGGACCCAGTACTTC.

This clone was counted a few times. The J gene is TRBJ1-6, the V gene TRBV9, with 9 bases aligning to TRBD1. J gave up 8 bases and V 2 bases, and 8 bases lay outside the gene matches. The CDR3 consists of 16 residues. Germline V gene lookup returns CDR1 SGDLS and CDR2 YYNGEE. CDR3 in amino acids: CASSVTGGAPDSPLHF. CDR3 in DNA: TGTGCCAGCAGCGTCACAGGGGGCGCCCCAGATTCACCCCTCCACTTT. Full variable domain (remainder filled in from reference TRBV9 and TRBJ1-6): DSGVTQTPKHLITATGQRVTLRCSPRSGDLSVYWYQQSLDQGLQFLIQYYNGEERAKGNILERFSAQQFPDLHSELNLSSLELGDSALYFCASSVTGGAPDSPLHFGNGTRLTVT.

The gene calls are TRBV12-5 and TRBJ1-5; no reliable D call. Trimming cost V 4 bases and J 2 bases, with 15 bases left between them. This CDR3 contains 16 residues. Per germline, CDR1 LGHNT and CDR2 FRNRAP. CDR3 region: CASGSPGLTGNQPQHF. The CDR3 bases are TGTGCTAGTGGTTCCCCGGGCCTTACGGGCAATCAGCCCCAGCATTTT.

This clone was picked up one time. The J gene is TRBJ1-5, the V gene TRBV24-1; the D gene is possibly TRBD1 (6 bases). The V end lost 9 bases, the J end lost 7 bases, and 12 bases lay between the germline ends. Germline CDR1 and CDR2: KGHDR and SFDVKD. The CDR3 is made up of 12 amino acids. The CDR3 reads CATSGGQQPQHF. CDR3 nucleotides: TGTGCCACCTCCGGGGGGCAACAGCCCCAGCATTTT.

This chain uses TRBV30 with TRBJ1-6; D is possibly TRBD1 (6 bases). Trimming left V 4 bases short and J 10 bases short, with 17 bases between. The CDR3 runs to 14 residues. Germline values: CDR1 GTSNPN, CDR2 SVGIG (reference sequence). The CDR3 protein is CAWITGGTGSPLHF. For the CDR3, the DNA is TGTGCCTGGATAACTGGGGGCACAGGATCACCCCTCCACTTT.

Here the CDR3 reads CASSSQPGQGPDTQYF. In DNA, the CDR3 is TGTGCCAGCAGCTCTCAACCGGGACAGGGTCCCGATACGCAGTATTTT. This chain connects TRBV7-8 to TRBJ2-3; 9 bases map to TRBD1. The V and J ends lost 4 bases and 6 bases, in that order; junction bases with no gene match: 11. Germline V gene lookup returns CDR1 SGHVS and CDR2 FQNEAQ. CDR3 length: 16 amino acids. The full variable domain, with the rest looked up from reference TRBV7-8 and TRBJ2-3, is GAGVSQSPRYKVAKRGQDVALRCDPISGHVSLFWYQQALGQGPEFLTYFQNEAQLDKSGLPSDRFFAERPEGSVSTLKIQRTQQEDSAVYLCASSSQPGQGPDTQYFGPGTRLTVL.

The V and J genes are TRBV10-2 and TRBJ2-7; 7 bases match TRBD2. Germline loops: CDR1 WSHSY, CDR2 SAAADI. The CDR3 has 13 residues. After removal of 6 bases from V and 2 bases from J, the junction contained 4 bases not matched to a gene. The CDR3 DNA sequence: TGCGCCAGCAGAGCGGGGTCAACCTACGAGCAGTACGTC. This sequence encodes CASRAGSTYEQYV.

The chain carries TRBV19 and TRBJ2-7, with 8 bases identical to TRBD1. The CDR3 is made up of 15 amino acids. V was clipped by 3 bases and J by 0 bases; unmatched bases: 4. In germline, CDR1 is LNHDA, CDR2 SQIVND (reference sequence). CDR3: CASSICDRGSYEQYV. In DNA, the CDR3 is TGTGCCAGTAGTATCTGCGACAGGGGCTCCTACGAGCAGTACGTC.

The CDR3 DNA follows: TGTGCCAGCAGCCGTAAAAGCGGGGGGGCCTTAGATACGCAGTATTTT. Residues: CASSRKSGGALDTQYF. This rearrangement joins TRBV7-9 to TRBJ2-3; 10 nucleotides align to TRBD2. Trimming removed 5 bases from V and 5 bases from J; junction bases left unmatched: 10. Germline CDR1 and CDR2: SEHNR and FQNEAQ (reference sequence). This CDR3 spans 16 amino acids.

The chain links TRBV11-2 to TRBJ1-1; tentative D call: TRBD1 (5 bases). Trimming took 2 bases from V and 3 from J, leaving 13 bases between them. This CDR3 comprises 15 residues. The germline CDR1 and CDR2 sequences are SGHAT and FQNNGV. The DNA of the CDR3 is TGTGCCAGCAGCTTACGGAGGGTAGGGGACACTGAAGCTTTCTTT. Amino acid sequence: CASSLRRVGDTEAFF.

The chain uses TRBV13 and TRBJ1-5, with D unresolved. V lost 3 bases, J lost 4 bases, and 7 bases lay in between. The CDR3 totals 13 residues. Germline V CDR1 and CDR2: PRHDT, FYEKMQ (reference sequence). In nucleotides, the CDR3 is TGTGCCAGCAGCTTCGCCAAAAATCAGCCCCAGCATTTT. Residues: CASSFAKNQPQHF.

This clone occurred a few times. This sequence joins TRBV12-3 or TRBV12-4 and TRBJ1-6, with D unresolved. The CDR3 length is 13 residues. V was pared by 6 bases and J by 8 bases, with 11 bases between. DNA of the CDR3: TGTGCCAGCAGGGACCCTGGGGATTCACCCCTCCACTTT. As protein: CASRDPGDSPLHF.

The chain uses TRBV6-5 and TRBJ2-7, with D possibly being TRBD2 (7 bases). With 6 bases removed from V and 0 bases from J, the gap between germline ends came to 15 bases. The CDR3 contains 15 residues. Looked up from germline, CDR1 is MNHEY and CDR2 is SVGAGI. This CDR3 reads CASRALGGPSYEQYV. The CDR3, as DNA: TGTGCCAGCAGAGCCCTGGGGGGGCCCTCCTACGAGCAGTACGTC.

The chain links TRBV19 to TRBJ2-1, with 9 bases fitting TRBD2. CDR1 LNHDA and CDR2 SQIVND come from the germline V gene (reference sequence). After removal of 5 bases from V and 9 bases from J, the junction contained 11 bases not matched to a gene. The length of the CDR3 is 15 residues. The CDR3 region is CASSSPGRGGREQFF. Here the CDR3 DNA reads TGTGCCAGTAGTTCCCCGGGGCGGGGGGGCCGTGAGCAGTTCTTC.

This rearrangement joins TRBV10-2 to TRBJ2-7; 9 nucleotides align to TRBD1. The CDR3 spans 13 residues. Trimming cost V 4 bases and J 6 bases; bases outside gene matches: 4. Germline V gives CDR1 WSHSY, CDR2 SAAADI. The CDR3 reads CASSAEGQGEQYV. The CDR3 nucleotides read TGCGCCAGCAGTGCCGAGGGACAGGGCGAGCAGTACGTC.